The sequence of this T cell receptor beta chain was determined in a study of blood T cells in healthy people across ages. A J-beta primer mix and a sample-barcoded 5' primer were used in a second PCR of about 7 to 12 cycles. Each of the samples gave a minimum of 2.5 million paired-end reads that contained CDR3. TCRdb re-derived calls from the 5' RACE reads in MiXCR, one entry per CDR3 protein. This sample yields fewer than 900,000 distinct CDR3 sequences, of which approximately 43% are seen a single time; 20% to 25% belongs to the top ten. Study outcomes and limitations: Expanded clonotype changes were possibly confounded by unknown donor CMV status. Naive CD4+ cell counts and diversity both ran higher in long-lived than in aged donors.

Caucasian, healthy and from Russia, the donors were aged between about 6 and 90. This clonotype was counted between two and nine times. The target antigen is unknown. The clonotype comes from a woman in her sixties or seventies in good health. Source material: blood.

DNA of the CDR3: TGCAGCGTATCCGGGGCGTCCTACGAGCAGTACTTC. It translates to CSVSGASYEQYF. The V gene is TRBV29-1, the J gene TRBJ2-7; TRBD1 or TRBD2 may be the D gene (5 bases each). The CDR3 has 12 residues. V gave up 6 bases and J gave up 1 base, with 10 bases separating them. Germline V CDR1 and CDR2: SQVTM, ANQGSEA.